The subject of this entry is one TCR beta chain. The antigen is not known. This record belongs to a study of cytomegalovirus exposure and HLA in healthy donors. Study summary: Unique TCRs numbering some 93 million, obtained from HLA-typed donors, made up an early data release. Regarding the study as a whole: In a later analysis, the majority of CMV-associated beta chains seemingly showed HLA restriction. Later on, an analysis showed TCR association rates differing by HLA locus, with DRB1 the most and HLA-C the fewest.

The CDR3 spans 16 residues. Germline V lookup: CDR1 SEHNR, CDR2 FQNEAQ (reference sequence). Trimming took 5 bases from V and 5 from J; bases not matched to a gene: 10. 60 Vbeta and 13 Jbeta primers were used in PCR. Only in-frame clones appear in the TCRdb table, and some are missing; sequencing was by immunoSEQ multiplex PCR. The repertoire holds approximately 150,000 clones, with about 80% as singletons. This TCR was sampled from a man aged 25-45 years in good health and CMV-seronegative. Sample: PBMCs. This chain joins TRBV7-9 and TRBJ2-5; 11 bases are shared with TRBD2. CDR3 sequence reads: CASSVASGGSEETQYF. DNA of the CDR3: TGTGCCAGCAGCGTCGCTAGCGGGGGGAGTGAGGAGACCCAGTACTTC.